This TCR beta chain was retrieved from a study of T-cell reconstitution after alpha-beta-depleted transplantation in children. Unique molecular identifiers featured in how the TCRbeta library was prepared. TCRdb analysed the PCR reads with MiXCR anew, one entry per CDR3 protein. The profile shows 450,000 to 600,000 distinct CDR3 sequences, around 19% of them singletons. Specimen: PBMCs from the stem cell graft donor, collected from the stem cell graft. This TCR was sampled from a human donor who donated a stem cell graft to a child with acute lymphoblastic leukemia.

CDR3 protein: CASSLEVYGYYTF. CDR3 DNA sequence: TGCGCCAGCAGCTTAGAAGTTTACGGATACTACACCTTC. The chain recombines TRBV5-1 with TRBJ1-2; no clear D gene. This CDR3 has 13 residues. Germline CDR1 and CDR2: SGHRS and YFSETQ. Trimming left V 2 bases short and J 10 bases short, with 15 bases between.